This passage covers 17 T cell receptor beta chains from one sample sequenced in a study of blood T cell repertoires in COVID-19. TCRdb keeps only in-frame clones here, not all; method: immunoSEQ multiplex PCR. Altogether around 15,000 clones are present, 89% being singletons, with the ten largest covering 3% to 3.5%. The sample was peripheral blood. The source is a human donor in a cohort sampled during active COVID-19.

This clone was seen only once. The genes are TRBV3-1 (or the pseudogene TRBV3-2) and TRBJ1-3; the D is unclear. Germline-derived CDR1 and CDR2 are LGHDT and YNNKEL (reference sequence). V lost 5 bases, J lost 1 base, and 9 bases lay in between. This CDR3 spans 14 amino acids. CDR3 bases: TGTGCCAGCAGCACCCAGTATTCTGGAAACACCATATATTTT. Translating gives CASSTQYSGNTIYF.

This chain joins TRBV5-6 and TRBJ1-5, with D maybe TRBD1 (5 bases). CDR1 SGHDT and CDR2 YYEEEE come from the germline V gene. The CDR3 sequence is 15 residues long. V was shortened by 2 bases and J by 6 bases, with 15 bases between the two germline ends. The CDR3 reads CASSFSRGPVQPQHF. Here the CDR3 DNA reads TGTGCCAGCAGCTTTTCGCGGGGACCGGTTCAGCCCCAGCATTTT.

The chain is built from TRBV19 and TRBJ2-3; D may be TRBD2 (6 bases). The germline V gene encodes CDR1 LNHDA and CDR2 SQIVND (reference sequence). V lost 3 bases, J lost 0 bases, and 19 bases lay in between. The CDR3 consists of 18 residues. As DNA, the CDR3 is TGTGCCAGTAGTATTGGATCGGGCGGGAAAACTAGCACAGATACGCAGTATTTT. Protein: CASSIGSGGKTSTDTQYF.

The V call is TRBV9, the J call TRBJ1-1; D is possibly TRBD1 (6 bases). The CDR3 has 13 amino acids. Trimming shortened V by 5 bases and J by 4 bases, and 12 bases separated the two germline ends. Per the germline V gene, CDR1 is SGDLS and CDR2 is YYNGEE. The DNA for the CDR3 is TGTGCCAGCAGTAAGGGGGGGGGCACTGAAGCTTTCTTT. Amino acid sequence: CASSKGGGTEAFF.

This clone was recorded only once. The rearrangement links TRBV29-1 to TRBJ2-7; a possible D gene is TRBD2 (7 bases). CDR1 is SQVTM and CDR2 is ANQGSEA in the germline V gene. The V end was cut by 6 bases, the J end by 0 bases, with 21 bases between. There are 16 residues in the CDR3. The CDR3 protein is CSVAPRGGGRSYEQYF. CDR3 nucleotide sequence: TGCAGCGTCGCCCCTAGGGGAGGGGGTCGCTCCTACGAGCAGTACTTC.

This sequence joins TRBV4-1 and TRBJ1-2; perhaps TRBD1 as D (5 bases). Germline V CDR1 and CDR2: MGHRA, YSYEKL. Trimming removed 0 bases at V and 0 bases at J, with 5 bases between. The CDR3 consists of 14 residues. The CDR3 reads CASSQETANYGYTF. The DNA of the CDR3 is TGCGCCAGCAGCCAAGAGACAGCTAACTATGGCTACACCTTC.

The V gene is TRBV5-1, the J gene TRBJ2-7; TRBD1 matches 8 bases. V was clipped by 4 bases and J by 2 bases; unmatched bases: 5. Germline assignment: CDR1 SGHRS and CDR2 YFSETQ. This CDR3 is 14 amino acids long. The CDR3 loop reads CASSSTGGPYEQYF. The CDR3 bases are TGCGCCAGCAGCAGTACAGGGGGGCCCTACGAGCAGTACTTC.

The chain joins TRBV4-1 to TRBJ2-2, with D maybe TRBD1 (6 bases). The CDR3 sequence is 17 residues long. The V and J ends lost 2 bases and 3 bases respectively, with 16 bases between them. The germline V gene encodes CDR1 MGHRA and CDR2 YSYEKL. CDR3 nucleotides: TGCGCCAGCAGCCAACCCCCGGGACAACAGGACACCGGGGAGCTGTTTTTT. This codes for CASSQPPGQQDTGELFF.

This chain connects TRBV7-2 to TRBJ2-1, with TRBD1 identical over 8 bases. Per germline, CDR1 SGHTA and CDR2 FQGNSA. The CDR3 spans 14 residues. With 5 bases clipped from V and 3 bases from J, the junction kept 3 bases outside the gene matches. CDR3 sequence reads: CASSPGQDYNEQFF. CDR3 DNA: TGTGCCAGCAGCCCGGGACAGGACTACAATGAGCAGTTCTTC. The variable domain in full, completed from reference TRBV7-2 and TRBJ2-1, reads GAGVSQSPSNKVTEKGKDVELRCDPISGHTALYWYRQSLGQGLEFLIYFQGNSAPDKSGLPSDRFSAERTGGSVSTLTIQRTQQEDSAVYLCASSPGQDYNEQFFGPGTRLTVL.

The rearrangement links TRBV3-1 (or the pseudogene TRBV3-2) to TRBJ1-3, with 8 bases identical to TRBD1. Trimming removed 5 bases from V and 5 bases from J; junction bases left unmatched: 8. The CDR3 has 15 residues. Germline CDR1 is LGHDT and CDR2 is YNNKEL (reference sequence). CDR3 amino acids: CASSTPGQGRNTIYF. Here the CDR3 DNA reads TGTGCCAGCAGCACCCCCGGACAGGGCCGAAACACCATATATTTT.

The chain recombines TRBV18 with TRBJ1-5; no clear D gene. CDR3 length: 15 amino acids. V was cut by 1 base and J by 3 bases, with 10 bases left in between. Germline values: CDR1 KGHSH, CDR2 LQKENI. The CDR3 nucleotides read TGTGCCAGCTCACCACAGGCGGGCCTCAATCAGCCCCAGCATTTT. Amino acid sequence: CASSPQAGLNQPQHF.

The CDR3 spells CASSLGQSRSPGELFF. CDR3 nucleotides: TGTGCCAGCAGCCTTGGACAGTCGAGAAGTCCCGGGGAGCTGTTTTTT. J is TRBJ2-2 and V is TRBV3-1 (or the pseudogene TRBV3-2); TRBD1 is a possible D gene (6 bases). CDR3 length equals 16 residues. CDR1 LGHDT and CDR2 YNNKEL come from the germline V gene (reference sequence). With 4 bases removed from V and 6 bases from J, the gap between germline ends came to 18 bases.

CDR3: CAMKDGVAYEQYF. For the CDR3, the DNA is TGTGCCATGAAGGACGGGGTAGCCTACGAGCAGTACTTC. J is TRBJ2-7 and V is TRBV19; tentative D call: TRBD2 (5 bases). Germline V gene data show CDR1 as LNHDA and CDR2 as SQIVND (reference sequence). The CDR3 covers 13 residues. V was shortened by 10 bases and J by 2 bases, with 15 bases between the two germline ends.

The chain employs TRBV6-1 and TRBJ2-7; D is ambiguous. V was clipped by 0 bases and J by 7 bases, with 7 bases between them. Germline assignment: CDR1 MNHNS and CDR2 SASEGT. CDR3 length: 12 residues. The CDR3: CASSEAKLEQYF. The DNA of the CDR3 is TGTGCCAGCAGTGAAGCCAAACTAGAGCAGTACTTC.

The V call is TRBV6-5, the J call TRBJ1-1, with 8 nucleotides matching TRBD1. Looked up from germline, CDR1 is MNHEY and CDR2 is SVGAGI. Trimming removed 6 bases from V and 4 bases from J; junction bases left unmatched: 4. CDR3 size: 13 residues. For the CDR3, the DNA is TGTGCCAGCAGAGGGACAGGCCTCACTGAAGCTTTCTTT. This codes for CASRGTGLTEAFF.

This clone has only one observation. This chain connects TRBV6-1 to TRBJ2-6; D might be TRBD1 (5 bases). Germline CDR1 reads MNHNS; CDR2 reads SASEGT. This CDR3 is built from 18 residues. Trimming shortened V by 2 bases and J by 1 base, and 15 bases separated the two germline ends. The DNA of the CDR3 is TGTGCCAGCAGTGAATTTAGGGGCTACCGATCTGGGGCCAACGTCCTGACTTTC. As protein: CASSEFRGYRSGANVLTF.

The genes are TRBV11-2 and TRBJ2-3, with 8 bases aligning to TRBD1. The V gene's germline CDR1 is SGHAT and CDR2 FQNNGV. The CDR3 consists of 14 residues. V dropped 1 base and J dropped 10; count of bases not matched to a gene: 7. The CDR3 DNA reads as TGTGCCAGCAGCTTAGGGACAGGGTTTAGGGCGCAGTATTTT. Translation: CASSLGTGFRAQYF.